One and the same sample provided the 20 T cell receptor beta chains below, sequenced in a study of control samples from healthy donors and cancer patients. The method was immunoSEQ multiplex PCR; TCRdb's version includes in-frame clones alone and lacks a portion of them. The sample consists of approximately 40,000 clones, roughly three quarters of them appearing once. Material: formalin-fixed, paraffin-embedded tissue. These receptors were collected from a male donor with melanoma.

This clone was counted only a few times. V is TRBV10-2 and J is TRBJ2-7; perhaps TRBD1 as D (5 bases). The CDR3 length is 15 residues. The V gene lost 1 base and the J gene lost 2 bases, with 12 bases spanning the gap. Germline V lookup: CDR1 WSHSY, CDR2 SAAADI. Written as DNA, the CDR3 is TGCGCCAGCAGTGAGTGGGGCCGTAACACCTACGAGCAGTACTTC. Translation: CASSEWGRNTYEQYF.

The rearrangement links TRBV6-5 to TRBJ1-4; D is undetermined. V lost 6 bases to trimming and J lost 8 bases, with 16 bases between them. Germline CDR1 MNHEY, CDR2 SVGAGI. This CDR3 is 14 amino acids long. CDR3 protein: CASSYQVGREKLFF. For the CDR3, the DNA is TGTGCCAGCAGCTACCAGGTTGGAAGGGAAAAACTGTTTTTT.

The rearrangement uses TRBV27 and TRBJ2-2; D possibly corresponds to TRBD2 (6 bases). V lost 7 bases to trimming and J lost 5 bases, with 17 bases between them. The CDR3 runs 15 residues. The germline CDR1 and CDR2 sequences are MNHEY and SMNVEV (reference sequence). DNA for the CDR3: TGTGCCAGCACTTTTAGCGTCGGAGGGACCGGGGAGCTGTTTTTT. It codes for CASTFSVGGTGELFF.

CDR3 DNA: TGTGCCAGCAGCTCGACTAGAGCGTACTTC. Translated, it gives CASSSTRAYF. This sequence joins TRBV7-2 and TRBJ2-7; D is perhaps TRBD2 (6 bases). With 4 bases removed from V and 12 bases from J, the gap between germline ends came to 10 bases. The CDR3 is made up of 10 amino acids. Per the germline V gene, CDR1 is SGHTA and CDR2 is FQGNSA.

The chain joins TRBV5-1 to TRBJ2-7; 10 bases align to TRBD2. Germline trimming cut 1 base from V and 4 bases from J; bases unmatched to any gene: 8. This CDR3 region has 16 residues. The germline gives CDR1 SGHRS, CDR2 YFSETQ. The CDR3: CASSLTASGSGYEQYF. CDR3 DNA: TGCGCCAGCAGCTTGACGGCTAGCGGGAGTGGATACGAGCAGTACTTC. Full variable domain (outside the CDR3, taken from reference TRBV5-1 and TRBJ2-7): KAGVTQTPRYLIKTRGQQVTLSCSPISGHRSVSWYQQTPGQGLQFLFEYFSETQRNKGNFPGRFSGRQFSNSRSEMNVSTLELGDSALYLCASSLTASGSGYEQYFGPGTRLTVT.

This chain links TRBV6-1 with TRBJ2-3; D possibly matches TRBD1 or TRBD2 (7 bases each). The CDR3 is 15 amino acids. Germline loops: CDR1 MNHNS, CDR2 SASEGT. The V and J ends lost 1 base and 4 bases respectively, with 12 bases between them. The CDR3 DNA sequence: TGTGCCAGCAGTGAAGGGCAGGGGGGGGCAGATACGCAGTATTTT. This translates into CASSEGQGGADTQYF.

This clone was seen only a few times. The CDR3 reads CASSSDRCMNTEAFF. Written as DNA, the CDR3 is TGTGCCAGCAGCAGTGACAGGTGCATGAACACTGAAGCTTTCTTT. The rearrangement joins TRBV21-1 to TRBJ1-1; the table assigns TRBD1, which was not confirmed against the DNA. TRBV21-1 is given as a pseudogene. The CDR3 runs 15 residues.

This chain joins TRBV11-3 and TRBJ2-1; weak D call: TRBD1 (5 bases). The ends were cut back, 4 bases at V and 4 bases at J, with 8 bases in the middle. CDR3 length: 13 amino acids. Germline assignment: CDR1 SGHNT and CDR2 YENEEA. The chain's CDR3 is CASSSDRYNEQFF. The DNA for the CDR3 is TGTGCCAGCAGCTCCGACAGATACAATGAGCAGTTCTTC. The full variable domain, rest sourced from reference TRBV11-3 and TRBJ2-1, is EAGVVQSPRYKIIEKKQPVAFWCNPISGHNTLYWYLQNLGQGPELLIRYENEEAVDDSQLPKDRFSAERLKGVDSTLKIQPAELGDSAVYLCASSSDRYNEQFFGPGTRLTVL.

The rearrangement links TRBV10-3 to TRBJ1-4; D gene unclear. Trimming removed 6 bases from V and 2 bases from J, with 4 bases in between. The CDR3 runs to 12 residues. Germline loops: CDR1 ENHRY, CDR2 SYGVKD. CDR3 residues: CAIRGTNEKLFF. CDR3 sequence (DNA): TGTGCCATCAGGGGGACTAATGAAAAACTGTTTTTT.

This chain links TRBV5-4 with TRBJ1-1; no reliable D call. From germline, CDR1 is SGHNT and CDR2 YYREEE (reference sequence). The CDR3 extends over 14 amino acids. V was cut by 0 bases and J by 1 base, with 7 bases left in between. DNA for the CDR3: TGTGCCAGCAGCTTGGATTTTGGGAACACTGAAGCTTTCTTT. This encodes CASSLDFGNTEAFF.

V usage is TRBV11-2 and J usage is TRBJ1-1; 12 nucleotides agree with TRBD1. This CDR3 is 15 amino acids long. Germline CDR1 and CDR2: SGHAT and FQNNGV. The V and J ends lost 4 bases and 11 bases, in that order; junction bases with no gene match: 11. This CDR3 is CASSSGGTGGAGAFF. As DNA, the CDR3 is TGTGCCAGCAGCTCCGGCGGGACAGGGGGCGCGGGGGCTTTCTTT.

This clone appeared a few times. The chain couples TRBV29-1 to TRBJ1-1, with TRBD1 as a possible D gene (5 bases). V was pared by 7 bases and J by 1 base, with 16 bases between. The germline V gene has CDR1 SQVTM and CDR2 ANQGSEA. The length of the CDR3 is 14 residues. The CDR3 protein is CSAATTAGNTEAFF. Here the CDR3 DNA reads TGCAGCGCAGCGACGACAGCGGGGAACACTGAAGCTTTCTTT.

In this sample, this clone turned up a few times. The chain uses TRBV30 and TRBJ1-3; D is undetermined. Germline V lookup: CDR1 GTSNPN, CDR2 SVGIG (reference sequence). CDR3 length: 12 amino acids. V lost 4 bases, J lost 3 bases, and 7 bases lay in between. The CDR3 region is CAWMSFGNTIYF. CDR3 bases: TGTGCCTGGATGTCTTTTGGAAACACCATATATTTT. The whole variable domain, remainder taken from reference TRBV30 and TRBJ1-3, is SQTIHQWPATLVQPVGSPLSLECTVEGTSNPNLYWYRQAAGRGLQLLFYSVGIGQISSEVPQNLSASRPQDRQFILSSKKLLLSDSGFYLCAWMSFGNTIYFGEGSWLTVV.

This chain uses TRBV14 with TRBJ1-1, with D hard to call. CDR1 is SGHDN, CDR2 FVKESK, per germline. Trimming left V 4 bases short and J 9 bases short, with 12 bases between. The CDR3 is 12 amino acids. CDR3 DNA: TGTGCCAGCAGCCGCCTGGGGTTGAAAGCTTTCTTT. Its translation is CASSRLGLKAFF. Using reference TRBV14 and TRBJ1-1 for the parts outside the CDR3, the full variable domain is EAGVTQFPSHSVIEKGQTVTLRCDPISGHDNLYWYRRVMGKEIKFLLHFVKESKQDESGMPNNRFLAERTGGTYSTLKVQPAELEDSGVYFCASSRLGLKAFFGQGTRLTVV.

The chain combines TRBV7-8 with TRBJ1-1, with a tentative D call TRBD1 (5 bases). The V gene lost 1 base and the J gene lost 0 bases, with 6 bases spanning the gap. This CDR3 contains 14 residues. In germline, CDR1 is SGHVS, CDR2 FQNEAQ. The CDR3 DNA reads TGTGCCAGCAGCTTAGTAGGGGTGAACACTGAAGCTTTCTTT. It encodes CASSLVGVNTEAFF.

The genes are TRBV3-1 (or the pseudogene TRBV3-2) and TRBJ2-5; D unclear. The CDR3 totals 14 residues. Germline V CDR1 and CDR2: LGHDT, YNNKEL (reference sequence). Trimming took off 1 base at V and 1 base at J, with 7 bases between the two ends. The DNA for the CDR3 is TGTGCCAGCAGCCAAGTAGCTACCCAAGAGACCCAGTACTTC. Translation: CASSQVATQETQYF.

The sample holds many counts of this clone. The chain has TRBV3-1 (or the pseudogene TRBV3-2) and TRBJ2-2, with 8 positions matching TRBD1. Looked up from germline, CDR1 is LGHDT and CDR2 is YNNKEL (reference sequence). Germline trimming cut 3 bases from V and 4 bases from J; bases unmatched to any gene: 13. This CDR3 spans 18 amino acids. The CDR3 DNA sequence: TGTGCCAGCAGCCAGTTCGTCCAGGACAGGGAGAGCACCGGGGAGCTGTTTTTT. This codes for CASSQFVQDRESTGELFF.

This chain links TRBV19 with TRBJ2-2, with D possibly TRBD2 on 5 matching bases. Germline assignment: CDR1 LNHDA and CDR2 SQIVND (reference sequence). V shed 6 bases and J shed 4 bases, with 18 bases lying between them. This CDR3 spans 16 amino acids. The DNA for the CDR3 is TGTGCCAGTAGCCCCTCGGTAGCGAGCAGCACCGGGGAGCTGTTTTTT. Translating gives CASSPSVASSTGELFF.

This clone was recorded once. Possible read error: a much larger clone is one base away. The V call is TRBV2, the J call TRBJ2-1; TRBD2 matches 9 bases. This CDR3 is 16 amino acids long. Germline-derived CDR1 and CDR2 are SNHLY and FYNNEI. DNA for the CDR3: TGTGCCAGCAGTGAGGCAGCGGGAGGTCCCCACAATAAGCAGTTCTTC. Its translation is CASSEAAGGPHNKQFF.

A few counts support this clone. The chain is built from TRBV6-5 and TRBJ1-1; D may be TRBD1 (5 bases). The V and J ends lost 8 bases and 4 bases respectively, with 20 bases between them. CDR3 size: 15 residues. Germline CDR1 is MNHEY and CDR2 is SVGAGI. Here the CDR3 reads CASVPFFRAGTEAFF. The CDR3 region has the DNA TGTGCCAGCGTCCCTTTTTTCAGGGCGGGCACTGAAGCTTTCTTT.